One and the same sample provided the 20 T cell receptor beta chains below, sequenced in a study of blood T cells in healthy people across ages. A second PCR, run for about 7 to 11 cycles, used a sample-barcoded 5' primer plus a J-beta primer mix. TCRdb ran MiXCR on the 5' RACE reads and lists one entry per CDR3 protein. The table has around 800,000 distinct CDR3 sequences, 25% to 30% seen once. The data also belong to a second study, concerning T cells of mothers and their children.

The specimen sequenced was blood. The receptors stem from a boy between 10 and 17 years old in good health.

This clonotype was found a few times. The chain couples TRBV27 to TRBJ2-6, with D maybe TRBD1 (6 bases). The V and J ends lost 4 bases and 1 base respectively, with 23 bases between them. The CDR3 covers 20 residues. Germline assignment: CDR1 MNHEY and CDR2 SMNVEV (reference sequence). CDR3 residues: CASSSSYRAGLTSGANVLTF. As DNA, the CDR3 is TGTGCCAGCAGTTCGTCCTACAGGGCCGGGTTGACGTCTGGGGCCAACGTCCTGACTTTC. Combining the CDR3 with reference TRBV27 and TRBJ2-6 gives the whole variable domain EAQVTQNPRYLITVTGKKLTVTCSQNMNHEYMSWYRQDPGLGLRQIYYSMNVEVTDKGDVPEGYKVSRKEKRNFPLILESPSPNQTSLYFCASSSSYRAGLTSGANVLTFGAGSRLTVL.

The CDR3 loop is CASSFERGLSYEQYF. The CDR3, as DNA: TGTGCCAGCAGCTTTGAAAGGGGCCTATCCTACGAGCAGTACTTC. The rearrangement uses TRBV7-2 and TRBJ2-7, with D possibly matching TRBD1 (5 bases). There are 15 residues in the CDR3. Germline V gives CDR1 SGHTA, CDR2 FQGNSA. V was clipped by 3 bases and J by 1 base, with 13 bases between them.

The genes are TRBV14 and TRBJ1-2; 9 bases line up with TRBD1. Germline V CDR1 and CDR2: SGHDN, FVKESK. V lost 1 base and J lost 4; bases outside the gene matches: 4. The CDR3 sequence is 15 residues long. Here the CDR3 reads CASSQGGQGGYGYTF. CDR3 nucleotides: TGTGCCAGCAGCCAAGGGGGACAGGGTGGCTATGGCTACACCTTC.

This chain connects TRBV7-3 to TRBJ1-1; maybe TRBD1 (5 bases). The CDR3 covers 15 residues. The V gene's germline CDR1 is SGHTA and CDR2 FQGTGA. V was clipped by 2 bases and J by 1 base, with 11 bases between them. The CDR3 nucleotides are TGTGCCAGCAGCTTAGGGGCCCACCGGAACACTGAAGCTTTCTTT. Its translation: CASSLGAHRNTEAFF.

This clonotype was seen just once. The gene calls are TRBV5-6 and TRBJ2-1, with D hard to call. CDR1 is SGHDT, CDR2 YYEEEE, per germline. This CDR3 spans 16 amino acids. V lost 4 bases and J lost 4, with 18 bases in between. The CDR3 DNA reads as TGTGCCAGCAGCCGCATTGTGTCAGATGCGTACAATGAGCAGTTCTTC. Amino acids: CASSRIVSDAYNEQFF.

This clonotype was recorded a few times. The chain has TRBV7-3 and TRBJ1-1; 7 positions agree with TRBD1. The CDR3 totals 15 residues. V dropped 5 bases and J dropped 7; count of bases not matched to a gene: 13. Germline CDR1 reads SGHTA; CDR2 reads FQGTGA. The CDR3 region is CASSEQGPTGNEAFF. The CDR3 coding sequence is TGTGCCAGCAGCGAACAGGGGCCCACGGGTAATGAAGCTTTCTTT.

The chain uses TRBV7-2 and TRBJ2-5, with no clear D. This CDR3 has 17 amino acids. The germline gives CDR1 SGHTA, CDR2 FQGNSA. Trimming shortened V by 4 bases and J by 5 bases, and 23 bases separated the two germline ends. The CDR3 DNA is TGTGCCAGCAGCTCATGGGTGCCCAGTTTGCCCCTTGAGACCCAGTACTTC. Its translation is CASSSWVPSLPLETQYF.

The J gene is TRBJ2-7, the V gene TRBV7-9; D ambiguous. V shed 3 bases and J shed 5 bases, with 20 bases lying between them. The CDR3 is 16 residues long. Germline CDR1 reads SEHNR; CDR2 reads FQNEAQ (reference sequence). For the CDR3, the DNA is TGTGCCAGCAGCTTTCTCAGTACCTCGGAGATCAACGAGCAGTACTTC. Encoded protein: CASSFLSTSEINEQYF.

This chain uses TRBV6-1 with TRBJ2-3; a possible D gene is TRBD2 (5 bases). V was shortened by 4 bases and J by 0 bases, with 8 bases between the two germline ends. Germline V gene data show CDR1 as MNHNS and CDR2 as SASEGT. CDR3 length: 14 residues. CDR3 region: CASSVLASTDTQYF. DNA for the CDR3: TGTGCCAGCAGTGTCCTAGCCAGCACAGATACGCAGTATTTT.

The J gene is TRBJ1-4, the V gene TRBV28; tentatively, D is TRBD1 (5 bases). The CDR3 is made up of 14 amino acids. Trimming cost V 6 bases and J 4 bases, with 12 bases left between them. Germline CDR1 reads MDHEN; CDR2 reads SYDVKM. The CDR3 is CASSAPGINEKLFF. The CDR3 coding sequence is TGTGCCAGCAGCGCACCAGGGATTAATGAAAAACTGTTTTTT.

In this sample, this clonotype turned up a few times. The rearrangement joins TRBV24-1 to TRBJ2-5; tentatively, D is TRBD1 or TRBD2 (6 bases each). The CDR3 length is 13 residues. V lost 7 bases, J lost 5 bases, and 13 bases lay in between. Germline V CDR1 and CDR2: KGHDR, SFDVKD. The CDR3 sequence is CATSDGGEETQYF. For the CDR3, the DNA is TGTGCCACCAGCGACGGGGGCGAGGAGACCCAGTACTTC.

This sequence joins TRBV9 and TRBJ1-2; D call uncertain. Trimming cost V 5 bases and J 8 bases, with 13 bases left between them. The CDR3 is 12 amino acids. CDR1 is SGDLS and CDR2 is YYNGEE in the germline V gene. The CDR3 DNA reads TGTGCCAGCAGTCAGACCTCCTGGGGCTACACCTTC. As protein: CASSQTSWGYTF.

The chain couples TRBV24-1 to TRBJ2-5, with 9 nucleotides matching TRBD1. The J call may be incorrect, as the DNA end agrees better with TRBJ2-1. The CDR3 sequence is 15 residues long. The germline V gene encodes CDR1 KGHDR and CDR2 SFDVKD. In nucleotides, the CDR3 is TGTGCCACCAGTGATTGGACAGGGGTGAGCAATGAGCAGTTCTTC. This translates into CATSDWTGVSNEQFF.

This clonotype was observed a handful of times. This chain links TRBV6-9 with TRBJ1-6; TRBD1 matches at 8 bases. V shed 9 bases and J 11 bases; nucleotides not matched to a gene: 9. The germline V gene has CDR1 MNHGY and CDR2 SVAAGI. The length of the CDR3 is 13 residues. The CDR3 nucleotides are TGTGCCAGGAGAGACAGGGGCCTAACACCCCTCCACTTT. Protein sequence: CARRDRGLTPLHF.

This clonotype appeared a few times. In nucleotides, the CDR3 is TGTGCCAGCAGCCAAGATAGCCGAGCGGGCCAGCCCCAGCATTTT. This translates into CASSQDSRAGQPQHF. The chain couples TRBV3-1 to TRBJ1-5; D not resolved. The CDR3 spans 15 residues. Germline assignment: CDR1 LGHDT and CDR2 YNNKEL (reference sequence). Trimming left V 0 bases short and J 7 bases short, with 13 bases between.

The table lists this clonotype with a few counts. V gene TRBV2 combines with J gene TRBJ2-5; the D gene could be TRBD1 or TRBD2 (6 bases each). Deletions cut 1 base from V and 5 bases from J, with 11 bases between. The CDR3 loop spans 14 amino acids. The germline gives CDR1 SNHLY, CDR2 FYNNEI. The CDR3: CASSEEGGGETQYF. For the CDR3, the DNA is TGTGCCAGCAGTGAAGAGGGGGGCGGGGAGACCCAGTACTTC.

At least ten counts were recorded for this clonotype. The chain carries TRBV5-6 and TRBJ1-2; no reliable D call. Germline V gene data show CDR1 as SGHDT and CDR2 as YYEEEE. Trimming stripped 3 bases from V and 6 bases from J, with 12 bases between. The CDR3 extends over 13 amino acids. The CDR3 loop reads CASSSLGWDGYTF. In nucleotides, the CDR3 is TGTGCCAGCAGCTCCCTAGGATGGGATGGCTACACCTTC.

The CDR3 reads CASSLYQKLFF. As DNA, the CDR3 is TGTGCCAGCAGCTTATATCAGAAACTGTTTTTT. This chain joins TRBV5-5 and TRBJ1-4; D not certain. CDR3 length: 11 residues. V was trimmed by 2 bases and J by 11 bases, leaving 7 bases between them. Germline lookup yields CDR1 SGHKS and CDR2 YYEKEE (reference sequence).

V usage is TRBV28 and J usage is TRBJ2-5; tentatively, D is TRBD1 (6 bases). Germline CDR1 MDHEN, CDR2 SYDVKM. The V end was cut by 10 bases, the J end by 9 bases, with 21 bases between. The CDR3 length is 13 residues. The CDR3, as DNA: TGTGCCATCTCACCGGGACAACCAACGGCCCAGTACTTC. As protein: CAISPGQPTAQYF.

This rearrangement joins TRBV27 to TRBJ1-4, with D possibly matching TRBD1 (6 bases). V was cut by 5 bases and J by 0 bases, with 16 bases left in between. CDR3 length equals 17 residues. Germline V gene lookup returns CDR1 MNHEY and CDR2 SMNVEV (reference sequence). CDR3 residues: CASSTDSLTATNEKLFF. The CDR3 DNA is TGTGCCAGCAGTACGGACAGCTTAACAGCAACTAATGAAAAACTGTTTTTT. The full variable domain, rest sourced from reference TRBV27 and TRBJ1-4, is EAQVTQNPRYLITVTGKKLTVTCSQNMNHEYMSWYRQDPGLGLRQIYYSMNVEVTDKGDVPEGYKVSRKEKRNFPLILESPSPNQTSLYFCASSTDSLTATNEKLFFGSGTQLSVL.